The 19 T cell receptor beta chains in this list originate from one sample, sequenced in a study of molecular identifiers for immune sequencing clone quantification. TCRdb ran MiXCR on the PCR reads and lists one entry per CDR3 protein. The sample holds roughly 630,000 distinct CDR3 sequences; 25% are singletons and the top ten take roughly 0.83%. The sequenced material came from naive CD8+ T cells from blood, with Jurkat cell RNA spiked in. Sample subset: FACS-sorted CD8+CD4-CCR7+CD45RA+ naive T cells. The receptors shown here come from a human donor in good health. Some libraries in this study had Jurkat cell RNA spiked in.

The chain has TRBV11-2 and TRBJ2-7; 13 bases agree with TRBD2. The CDR3 totals 15 residues. The V and J ends lost 4 bases and 3 bases, in that order; junction bases with no gene match: 3. The V gene's germline CDR1 is SGHAT and CDR2 FQNNGV. CDR3 residues: CASSSGLAGDYEQYF. In DNA, the CDR3 is TGTGCCAGCAGCTCTGGACTAGCGGGGGACTACGAGCAGTACTTC.

The chain joins TRBV2 to TRBJ2-7, with 8 bases aligning to TRBD2. The CDR3 is made up of 15 amino acids. Trimming removed 6 bases from V and 4 bases from J; junction bases left unmatched: 11. The germline V gene has CDR1 SNHLY and CDR2 FYNNEI. In nucleotides, the CDR3 is TGTGCCAGCAGCGAGGGACTAGTGGGAATATACGAGCAGTACTTC. Its protein is CASSEGLVGIYEQYF.

The V and J genes are TRBV27 and TRBJ2-3, with D perhaps assigned TRBD1 or TRBD2 (5 bases each). Germline V CDR1 and CDR2: MNHEY, SMNVEV (reference sequence). V was cut by 0 bases and J by 2 bases, with 12 bases left in between. The CDR3 sequence is 16 residues long. The CDR3 is CASSLSASRDTDTQYF. DNA for the CDR3: TGTGCCAGCAGTTTATCGGCTAGCAGGGACACAGATACGCAGTATTTT.

With regard to this clonotype: A single base separates this from a much larger clone, so it may be a read error. DNA for the CDR3: TGTGCCAGCAGCCTGACTAGCGGGGGGGCGAAGAACGCCGGGGAGCTGTTTTTT. Its protein is CASSLTSGGAKNAGELFF. The gene calls are TRBV3-1 and TRBJ2-2; 14 nucleotides align to TRBD2. Germline V lookup: CDR1 LGHDT, CDR2 YNNKEL (reference sequence). The CDR3 is 18 amino acids.

The chain is built from TRBV18 and TRBJ1-2; 8 bases agree with TRBD1. This CDR3 spans 15 amino acids. Germline values: CDR1 KGHSH, CDR2 LQKENI. Trimming at V came to 3 bases and at J to 3 bases, leaving 6 bases not matched to a gene. The CDR3: CASSPTGVEDYGYTF. The CDR3 DNA sequence: TGTGCCAGCTCACCGACAGGGGTAGAGGACTATGGCTACACCTTC.

In its sample, this clonotype was seen many times. The V call is TRBV28, the J call TRBJ1-6; D is unclear. The CDR3 loop spans 11 amino acids. The germline V gene has CDR1 MDHEN and CDR2 SYDVKM. V lost 11 bases and J 13 bases, leaving 15 bases between the germline ends. This CDR3 reads CASKGVHPLHF. DNA of the CDR3: TGTGCCTCAAAGGGAGTTCACCCCCTCCACTTT.

V and J are TRBV24-1 and TRBJ2-3; D ambiguous. Germline V gene data show CDR1 as KGHDR and CDR2 as SFDVKD. The CDR3 is 13 amino acids. V shed 5 bases and J shed 0 bases, with 5 bases lying between them. The CDR3 spells CATSGSSTDTQYF. CDR3 DNA sequence: TGTGCCACCAGTGGTAGCAGCACAGATACGCAGTATTTT.

Many counts were recorded for this clonotype. J is TRBJ2-3 and V is TRBV7-6; 10 nucleotides align to TRBD2. CDR1 and CDR2 from the germline V gene are SGHVS and FNYEAQ. There are 19 residues in the CDR3. The J segment lost 6 bases and the V segment lost 4 bases, leaving 19 bases of the junction unmatched. The CDR3 here is CASSSIRASGRATSDTQYF. CDR3 sequence (DNA): TGTGCCAGCAGCTCCATAAGGGCTAGCGGGAGAGCCACCTCGGATACGCAGTATTTT.

This clonotype occurred many times. This chain uses TRBV20-1 with TRBJ2-5; tentatively, D is TRBD1 or TRBD2 (6 bases each). The CDR3 totals 14 residues. Germline V gene data show CDR1 as DFQATT and CDR2 as SNEGSKA (reference sequence). The V and J ends lost 6 bases and 5 bases respectively, with 19 bases between them. The CDR3 protein is CSADPTGAGETQYF. CDR3 nucleotides: TGCAGTGCCGACCCTACGGGGGCCGGGGAGACCCAGTACTTC.

This chain links TRBV14 with TRBJ2-1; D could derive from TRBD1 or TRBD2 (5 bases each). Germline CDR1 is SGHDN and CDR2 is FVKESK. V was clipped by 4 bases and J by 0 bases, with 16 bases between them. The CDR3 spans 17 residues. CDR3 in DNA: TGTGCCAGCAGCCCCACGCCGGGGCTCAGCTCCTACAATGAGCAGTTCTTC. Translating it yields CASSPTPGLSSYNEQFF.

This clonotype was detected ten times or more. The chain links TRBV6-5 to TRBJ2-3; 7 bases match TRBD1. The germline CDR1 and CDR2 sequences are MNHEY and SVGAGI. V dropped 8 bases and J dropped 2; count of bases not matched to a gene: 4. The CDR3 contains 13 residues. In DNA form, the CDR3 reads TGTGCCAGCCGGGACAGTTACACAGATACGCAGTATTTT. Translating it yields CASRDSYTDTQYF.

This clonotype was recorded at least ten times. The chain links TRBV11-2 to TRBJ2-5; D may be TRBD2 (6 bases). CDR3 length: 13 residues. V lost 5 bases, J lost 1 base, and 8 bases lay in between. Germline V CDR1 and CDR2: SGHAT, FQNNGV. In nucleotides, the CDR3 is TGTGCCAGCAGCGAGGGACTCCAAGAGACCCAGTACTTC. Translated, it gives CASSEGLQETQYF. Complete variable domain (other parts from reference TRBV11-2 and TRBJ2-5): EAGVAQSPRYKIIEKRQSVAFWCNPISGHATLYWYQQILGQGPKLLIQFQNNGVVDDSQLPKDRFSAERLKGVDSTLKIQPAKLEDSAVYLCASSEGLQETQYFGPGTRLLVL.

This clonotype has just a few counts. This sequence joins TRBV19 and TRBJ2-2, with D uncertain. The ends were cut back, 1 base at V and 8 bases at J, with 8 bases in the middle. CDR1 and CDR2 (germline): LNHDA, SQIVND (reference sequence). This CDR3 is 13 amino acids long. DNA for the CDR3: TGTGCCAGTAGTATAGTTTCACCTGGGGAGCTGTTTTTT. This sequence encodes CASSIVSPGELFF.

The DNA of the CDR3 is TGTGCCAGCAGCTCGACCCGGACTAGAAAAACAGATACGCAGTATTTT. It yields the protein CASSSTRTRKTDTQYF. The rearrangement joins TRBV27 to TRBJ2-3; TRBD2 aligns across 7 bases. The V segment lost 6 bases and the J segment 3 bases; nucleotides outside the gene matches: 12. The CDR3 contains 16 residues. Per the germline V gene, CDR1 is MNHEY and CDR2 is SMNVEV (reference sequence).

On this clonotype itself: A much more abundant neighbour one base away suggests this may be a read error. V gene TRBV2 combines with J gene TRBJ1-1; no clear D. CDR1 is SNHLY, CDR2 FYNNEI, per germline. This CDR3 has 13 amino acids. The CDR3 sequence: CTSSEWVQVEAFF. CDR3 nucleotide sequence: TGTACCAGCAGTGAGTGGGTCCAGGTCGAAGCTTTCTTT.

This clonotype turned up a few times. The rearrangement uses TRBV19 and TRBJ2-5; 12 bases match TRBD1. This CDR3 comprises 15 residues. In germline, CDR1 is LNHDA, CDR2 SQIVND (reference sequence). Trimming at V came to 6 bases and at J to 8 bases, leaving 10 bases not matched to a gene. For the CDR3, the DNA is TGTGCCAGTAGCCCCACGGGACAGGGGGCTTCCACCCAGTACTTC. Translated: CASSPTGQGASTQYF.

Comment on this clonotype: A read error may account for a junction end that differs from germline. This chain uses TRBV27 with TRBJ2-3; D is possibly TRBD2 (6 bases). The CDR3 totals 16 residues. The germline V gene has CDR1 MNHEY and CDR2 SMNVEV (reference sequence). CDR3 amino acids: CASSFVLAVSTDTPYF. The DNA of the CDR3 is TGTGCCAGCAGTTTTGTCTTAGCGGTGAGCACAGATACGCCGTATTTT.

This clonotype was counted only a few times. The DNA of the CDR3 is TGTGCCAGCAGCCCCGGAGGGTCAGGACCGGCTGAGACCCAGTACTTC. Protein: CASSPGGSGPAETQYF. This chain joins TRBV9 and TRBJ2-5; D may be TRBD2 (6 bases). Germline assignment: CDR1 SGDLS and CDR2 YYNGEE. Trimming pared 4 bases from V and 5 bases from J, leaving 21 bases between. CDR3 length equals 16 residues.

This clonotype appeared a few times. The CDR3: CSARDEGKYLEAFF. CDR3 DNA sequence: TGCAGTGCTAGAGATGAGGGCAAGTATTTGGAGGCTTTCTTT. V usage is TRBV20-1 and J usage is TRBJ1-1, with D unclear. Per the germline V gene, CDR1 is DFQATT and CDR2 is SNEGSKA (reference sequence). Trimming stripped 0 bases from V and 11 bases from J, with 19 bases between. The CDR3 extends over 14 amino acids.